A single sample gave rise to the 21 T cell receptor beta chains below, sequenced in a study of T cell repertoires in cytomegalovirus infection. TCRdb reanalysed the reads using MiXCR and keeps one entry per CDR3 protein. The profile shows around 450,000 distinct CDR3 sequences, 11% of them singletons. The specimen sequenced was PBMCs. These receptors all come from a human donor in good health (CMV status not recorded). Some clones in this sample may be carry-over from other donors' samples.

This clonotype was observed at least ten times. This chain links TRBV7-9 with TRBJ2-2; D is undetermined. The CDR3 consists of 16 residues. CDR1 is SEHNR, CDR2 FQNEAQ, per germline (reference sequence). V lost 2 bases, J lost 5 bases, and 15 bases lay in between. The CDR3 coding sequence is TGTGCCAGCAGCTTAAGGGATGGATTTACAACCGGGGAGCTGTTTTTT. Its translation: CASSLRDGFTTGELFF.

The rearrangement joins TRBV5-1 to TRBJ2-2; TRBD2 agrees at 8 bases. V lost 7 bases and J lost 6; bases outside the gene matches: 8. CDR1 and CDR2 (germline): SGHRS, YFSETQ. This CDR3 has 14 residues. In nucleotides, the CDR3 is TGCGCCAGCCTCCGGGAGGGCCCCGCCGGGGAGCTGTTTTTT. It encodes CASLREGPAGELFF. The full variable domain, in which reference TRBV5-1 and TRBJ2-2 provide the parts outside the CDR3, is KAGVTQTPRYLIKTRGQQVTLSCSPISGHRSVSWYQQTPGQGLQFLFEYFSETQRNKGNFPGRFSGRQFSNSRSEMNVSTLELGDSALYLCASLREGPAGELFFGEGSRLTVL.

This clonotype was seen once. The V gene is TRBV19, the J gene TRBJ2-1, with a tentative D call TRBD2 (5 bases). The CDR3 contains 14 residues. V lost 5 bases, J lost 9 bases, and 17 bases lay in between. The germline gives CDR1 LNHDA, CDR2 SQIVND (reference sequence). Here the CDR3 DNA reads TGTGCCAGTAGTTCAGCGGTGCCCCAGAGTGAGCAGTTCTTC. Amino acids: CASSSAVPQSEQFF.

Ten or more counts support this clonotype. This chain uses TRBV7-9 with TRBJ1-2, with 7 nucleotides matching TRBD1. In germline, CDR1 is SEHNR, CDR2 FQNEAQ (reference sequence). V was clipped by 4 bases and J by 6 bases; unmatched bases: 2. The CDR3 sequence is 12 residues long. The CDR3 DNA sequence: TGTGCCAGCAGCTCGCAGGGGGATGGCTACACCTTC. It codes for CASSSQGDGYTF.

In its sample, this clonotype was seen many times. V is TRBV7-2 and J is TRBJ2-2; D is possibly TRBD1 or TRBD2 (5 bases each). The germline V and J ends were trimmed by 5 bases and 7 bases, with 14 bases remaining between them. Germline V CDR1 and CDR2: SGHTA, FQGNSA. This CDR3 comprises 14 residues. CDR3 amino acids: CASSPFGTLGELFF. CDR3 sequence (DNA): TGTGCCAGCAGCCCTTTCGGGACCCTCGGGGAGCTGTTTTTT.

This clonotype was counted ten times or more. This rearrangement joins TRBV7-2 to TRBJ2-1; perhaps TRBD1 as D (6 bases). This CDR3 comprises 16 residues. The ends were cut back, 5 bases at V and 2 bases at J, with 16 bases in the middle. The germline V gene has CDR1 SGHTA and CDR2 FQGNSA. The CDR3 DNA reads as TGTGCCAGCAGCCGCCCCCCTGGGGGCACCTACAATGAGCAGTTCTTC. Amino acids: CASSRPPGGTYNEQFF.

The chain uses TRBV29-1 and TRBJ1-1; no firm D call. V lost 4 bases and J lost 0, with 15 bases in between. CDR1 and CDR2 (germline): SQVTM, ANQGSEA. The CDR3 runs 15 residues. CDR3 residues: CSVGIRQHMNTEAFF. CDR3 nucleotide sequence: TGCAGCGTTGGAATCAGGCAACATATGAACACTGAAGCTTTCTTT.

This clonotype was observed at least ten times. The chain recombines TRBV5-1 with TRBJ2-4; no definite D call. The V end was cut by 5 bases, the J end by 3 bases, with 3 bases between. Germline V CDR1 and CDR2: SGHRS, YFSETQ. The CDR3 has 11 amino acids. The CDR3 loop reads CASRDKNIQYF. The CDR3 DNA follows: TGCGCCAGCAGGGACAAAAACATTCAGTACTTC.

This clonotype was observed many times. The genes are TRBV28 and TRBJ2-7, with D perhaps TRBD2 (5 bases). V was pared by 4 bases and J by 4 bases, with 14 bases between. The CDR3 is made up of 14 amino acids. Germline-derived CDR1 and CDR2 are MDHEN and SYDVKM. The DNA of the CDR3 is TGTGCCAGCAGTTCATTCCCTGAGGGATACGAGCAGTACTTC. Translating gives CASSSFPEGYEQYF. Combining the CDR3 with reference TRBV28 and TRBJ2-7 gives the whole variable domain DVKVTQSSRYLVKRTGEKVFLECVQDMDHENMFWYRQDPGLGLRLIYFSYDVKMKEKGDIPEGYSVSREKKERFSLILESASTNQTSMYLCASSSFPEGYEQYFGPGTRLTVT.

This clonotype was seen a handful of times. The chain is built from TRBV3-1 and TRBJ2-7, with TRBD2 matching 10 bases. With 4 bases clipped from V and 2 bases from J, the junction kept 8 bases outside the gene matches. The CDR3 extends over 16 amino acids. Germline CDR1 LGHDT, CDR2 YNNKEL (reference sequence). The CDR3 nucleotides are TGTGCCAGCAGCCCGTCACTAGCGGGATTAACCTACGAGCAGTACTTC. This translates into CASSPSLAGLTYEQYF.

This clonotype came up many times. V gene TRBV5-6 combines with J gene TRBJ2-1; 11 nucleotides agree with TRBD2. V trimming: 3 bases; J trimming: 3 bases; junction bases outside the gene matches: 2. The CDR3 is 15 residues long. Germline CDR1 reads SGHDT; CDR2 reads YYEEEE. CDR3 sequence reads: CASSWGTSGYNEQFF. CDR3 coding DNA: TGTGCCAGCAGCTGGGGGACTAGCGGCTACAATGAGCAGTTCTTC. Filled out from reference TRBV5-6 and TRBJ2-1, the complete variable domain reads DAGVTQSPTHLIKTRGQQVTLRCSPKSGHDTVSWYQQALGQGPQFIFQYYEEEERQRGNFPDRFSGHQFPNYSSELNVNALLLGDSALYLCASSWGTSGYNEQFFGPGTRLTVL.

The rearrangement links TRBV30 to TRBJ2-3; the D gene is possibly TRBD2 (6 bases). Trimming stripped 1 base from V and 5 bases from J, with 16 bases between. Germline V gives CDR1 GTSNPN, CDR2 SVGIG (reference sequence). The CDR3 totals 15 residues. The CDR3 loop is CAWSGGKDSRDTQYF. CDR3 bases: TGTGCCTGGAGTGGCGGGAAGGATAGTAGAGATACGCAGTATTTT. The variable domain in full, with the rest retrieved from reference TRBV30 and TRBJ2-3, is SQTIHQWPATLVQPVGSPLSLECTVEGTSNPNLYWYRQAAGRGLQLLFYSVGIGQISSEVPQNLSASRPQDRQFILSSKKLLLSDSGFYLCAWSGGKDSRDTQYFGPGTRLTVL.

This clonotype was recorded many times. CDR3 residues: CATTNGLYTGELFF. CDR3 DNA sequence: TGTGCCACCACGAACGGACTTTACACCGGGGAGCTGTTTTTT. The rearrangement joins TRBV12-3 or TRBV12-4 to TRBJ2-2; D is perhaps TRBD2 (5 bases). Trimming cost V 10 bases and J 3 bases, with 15 bases left between them. CDR3 size: 14 residues.

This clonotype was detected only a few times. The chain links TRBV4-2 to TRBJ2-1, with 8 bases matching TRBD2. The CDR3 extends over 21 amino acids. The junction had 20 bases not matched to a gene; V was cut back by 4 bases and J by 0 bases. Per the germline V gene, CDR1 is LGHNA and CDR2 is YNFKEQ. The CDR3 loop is CASSRPNPGLVGVSSYNEQFF. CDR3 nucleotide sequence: TGTGCCAGCAGCCGGCCAAACCCGGGACTAGTAGGGGTAAGCTCCTACAATGAGCAGTTCTTC.

This CDR3 is CASSTFNNEQFF. CDR3 in DNA: TGTGCCAGCAGCACGTTTAACAATGAGCAGTTCTTC. J is TRBJ2-1 and V is TRBV11-3; D ambiguous. Germline CDR1 SGHNT, CDR2 YENEEA. V was pared by 5 bases and J by 5 bases, with 7 bases between. The CDR3 extends over 12 amino acids.

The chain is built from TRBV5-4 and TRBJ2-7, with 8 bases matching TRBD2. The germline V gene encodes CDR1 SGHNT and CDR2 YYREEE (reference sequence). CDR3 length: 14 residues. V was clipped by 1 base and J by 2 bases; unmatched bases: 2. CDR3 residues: CASSLSSGAYEQYF. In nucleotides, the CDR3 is TGTGCCAGCAGCTTGAGTAGCGGGGCCTACGAGCAGTACTTC.

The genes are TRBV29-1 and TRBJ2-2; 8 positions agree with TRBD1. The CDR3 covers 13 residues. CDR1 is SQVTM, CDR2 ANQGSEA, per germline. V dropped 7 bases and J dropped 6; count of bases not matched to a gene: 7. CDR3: CSGTGSQAGELFF. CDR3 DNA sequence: TGCAGCGGGACAGGGTCTCAGGCCGGGGAGCTGTTTTTT.

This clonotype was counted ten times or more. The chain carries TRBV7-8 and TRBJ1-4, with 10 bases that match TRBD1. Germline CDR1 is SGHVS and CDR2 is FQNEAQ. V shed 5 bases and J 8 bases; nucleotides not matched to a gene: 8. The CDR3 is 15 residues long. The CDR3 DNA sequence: TGTGCCAGCAGCCTAGGGACAGGGGATTGGGAAAAACTGTTTTTT. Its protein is CASSLGTGDWEKLFF.

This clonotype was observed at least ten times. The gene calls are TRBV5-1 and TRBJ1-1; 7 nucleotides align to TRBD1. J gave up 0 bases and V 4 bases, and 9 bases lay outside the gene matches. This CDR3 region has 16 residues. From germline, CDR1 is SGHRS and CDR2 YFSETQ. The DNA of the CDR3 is TGCGCCAGCAGCCCCGGGACAGTCCACATGAACACTGAAGCTTTCTTT. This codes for CASSPGTVHMNTEAFF.

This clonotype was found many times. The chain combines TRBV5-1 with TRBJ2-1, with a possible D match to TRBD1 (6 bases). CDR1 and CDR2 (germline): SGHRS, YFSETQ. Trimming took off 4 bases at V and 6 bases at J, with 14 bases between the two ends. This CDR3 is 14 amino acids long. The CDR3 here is CASSPGHGTNEQFF. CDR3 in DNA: TGCGCCAGCAGCCCGGGACATGGGACCAATGAGCAGTTCTTC.

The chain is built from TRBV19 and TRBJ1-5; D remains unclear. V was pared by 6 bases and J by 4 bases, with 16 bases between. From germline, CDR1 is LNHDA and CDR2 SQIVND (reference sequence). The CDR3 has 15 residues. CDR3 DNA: TGTGCCAGTAGGACCCCGGGAGCTGATAATCAGCCCCAGCATTTT. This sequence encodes CASRTPGADNQPQHF. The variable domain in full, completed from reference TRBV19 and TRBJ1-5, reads DGGITQSPKYLFRKEGQNVTLSCEQNLNHDAMYWYRQDPGQGLRLIYYSQIVNDFQKGDIAEGYSVSREKKESFPLTVTSAQKNPTAFYLCASRTPGADNQPQHFGDGTRLSIL.